These T cell receptor beta chains were read from a single sample in a study of OX40 agonist ivuxolimab in advanced cancers. Sequencing was performed with immunoSEQ multiplex PCR; in TCRdb, only in-frame clones are kept and a portion is missing. The sample gives 75,000 to 100,000 clones, more than 85% of which show up once; 0.3% to 0.4% is in the top ten. Sequenced here: CD4+ or CD8+ T cells sorted from blood, sampled in a trial of the OX40 agonist ivuxolimab. The receptors derive from an adult with an advanced solid tumor such as melanoma, head and neck, liver or kidney cancer. Both conserved end residues are part of each CDR3. Fields, in order: J gene, D gene, clone size, V gene, CDR3 protein, CDR3 DNA. A D gene is named only where the DNA matches it firmly. A clone size is listed for some rows: how often the clone was seen (once, few, many), or a class if it is expanded.

j_gene: TRBJ2-7
d_gene: NA
abundance: few
v_gene: TRBV5-1
CDR3aa: CASSAPTSYEQYF
CDR3nt: TGCGCCAGCTCGGCACCGACTTCCTACGAGCAGTACTTC

j_gene: TRBJ2-1
d_gene: NA
abundance: NA
v_gene: TRBV7-2
CDR3aa: CASSYIRDSYNEQFF
CDR3nt: TGTGCCAGCAGCTACATCCGGGACTCCTACAATGAGCAGTTCTTC

j_gene: TRBJ2-2
d_gene: TRBD2
abundance: NA
v_gene: TRBV28
CDR3aa: CASSQLYGTSGSRIRTGELFF
CDR3nt: TGTGCCAGCAGCCAGCTTTACGGGACTAGCGGGAGTAGAATTCGCACCGGGGAGCTGTTTTTT

j_gene: TRBJ2-5
d_gene: NA
abundance: once
v_gene: TRBV27
CDR3aa: CASSLNGQETQYF
CDR3nt: TGTGCCAGCAGTTTAAATGGGCAAGAGACCCAGTACTTC

j_gene: TRBJ1-2
d_gene: NA
abundance: NA
v_gene: TRBV4-1
CDR3aa: CASSPRVVGVSYGYTF
CDR3nt: TGCGCCAGCAGCCCCCGCGTTGTGGGGGTTAGCTATGGCTACACCTTC

j_gene: TRBJ2-3
d_gene: NA
abundance: NA
v_gene: TRBV19
CDR3aa: CASSWGRTVGTDTQYF
CDR3nt: TGTGCCAGTAGTTGGGGCAGGACGGTGGGTACAGATACGCAGTATTTT

j_gene: TRBJ1-1
d_gene: TRBD1
abundance: NA
v_gene: TRBV6-6
CDR3aa: CASSTGTGTTEAFF
CDR3nt: TGTGCCAGCAGCACCGGGACAGGGACCACTGAAGCTTTCTTT

j_gene: TRBJ2-7
d_gene: TRBD1
abundance: NA
v_gene: TRBV6-1
CDR3aa: CASSQWDRGPYEQYF
CDR3nt: TGTGCCAGCAGTCAGTGGGACAGGGGCCCCTACGAGCAGTACTTC

j_gene: TRBJ2-2
d_gene: NA
abundance: NA
v_gene: TRBV5-4
CDR3aa: CASNIWGRNTGELFF
CDR3nt: TGTGCCAGCAACATTTGGGGTCGGAACACCGGGGAGCTGTTTTTT

j_gene: TRBJ1-4
d_gene: TRBD1
abundance: once
v_gene: TRBV5-5
CDR3aa: CASSLTGTGEKLFF
CDR3nt: TGTGCCAGCAGCTTAACCGGGACAGGGGAAAAACTGTTTTTT

j_gene: TRBJ2-2
d_gene: NA
abundance: NA
v_gene: TRBV18
CDR3aa: CASSPDSFTGELFF
CDR3nt: TGTGCCAGCTCACCGGACTCCTTCACCGGGGAGCTGTTTTTT

j_gene: TRBJ2-1
d_gene: TRBD2
abundance: NA
v_gene: TRBV19
CDR3aa: CASSTLAARGEQFF
CDR3nt: TGTGCCAGTAGTACGCTAGCGGCCCGGGGTGAGCAGTTCTTC

j_gene: TRBJ2-7
d_gene: TRBD1
abundance: NA
v_gene: TRBV18
CDR3aa: CASSPPDRVYEQYF
CDR3nt: TGTGCCAGCTCACCACCCGACAGGGTCTACGAGCAGTACTTC

j_gene: TRBJ2-1
d_gene: TRBD2
abundance: NA
v_gene: TRBV10-3
CDR3aa: CAISDKGLAGVEQFF
CDR3nt: TGTGCCATCAGTGACAAGGGACTAGCGGGAGTTGAGCAGTTCTTC

j_gene: TRBJ2-7
d_gene: NA
abundance: NA
v_gene: TRBV5-6
CDR3aa: CASSLYGSGLYEQYF
CDR3nt: TGTGCCAGCAGCTTGTACGGGAGCGGGTTATACGAGCAGTACTTC

j_gene: TRBJ2-3
d_gene: NA
abundance: NA
v_gene: TRBV9
CDR3aa: CASSPLGTDTQYF
CDR3nt: TGTGCCAGCAGCCCTTTGGGCACAGATACGCAGTATTTT

j_gene: TRBJ2-5
d_gene: TRBD2
abundance: NA
v_gene: TRBV2
CDR3aa: CASARTSGRHETQYF
CDR3nt: TGTGCCAGCGCCCGGACTAGCGGGAGACATGAGACCCAGTACTTC

j_gene: TRBJ2-6
d_gene: NA
abundance: NA
v_gene: TRBV5-6
CDR3aa: CASSFQGSGANVLTF
CDR3nt: TGTGCCAGCAGCTTCCAAGGGTCTGGGGCCAACGTCCTGACTTTC

j_gene: TRBJ1-2
d_gene: NA
abundance: NA
v_gene: TRBV27
CDR3aa: CASSLRGSYGYTF
CDR3nt: TGTGCCAGCAGTTTAAGGGGCTCCTATGGCTACACCTTC

j_gene: TRBJ2-5
d_gene: NA
abundance: NA
v_gene: TRBV28
CDR3aa: CASTLPGRETQYF
CDR3nt: TGTGCCAGCACCCTGCCGGGGCGGGAGACCCAGTACTTC

j_gene: TRBJ2-3
d_gene: TRBD2
abundance: NA
v_gene: TRBV28
CDR3aa: CASSQAGESTDTQYF
CDR3nt: TGTGCCAGCTCCCAGGCGGGGGAAAGCACAGATACGCAGTATTTT

j_gene: TRBJ2-7
d_gene: NA
abundance: NA
v_gene: TRBV6-5
CDR3aa: CASSYRGRAYEQYF
CDR3nt: TGTGCCAGCAGTTACAGGGGACGGGCCTACGAGCAGTACTTC

j_gene: TRBJ2-2
d_gene: NA
abundance: NA
v_gene: TRBV7-8
CDR3aa: CASSLARRGTNTGELFF
CDR3nt: TGTGCCAGCAGCTTAGCGCGTAGAGGGACTAACACCGGGGAGCTGTTTTTT

j_gene: TRBJ1-1
d_gene: NA
abundance: NA
v_gene: TRBV5-6
CDR3aa: CASSLAGGSTEAFF
CDR3nt: TGTGCCAGCAGCTTGGCGGGGGGCAGCACTGAAGCTTTCTTT

j_gene: TRBJ2-3
d_gene: NA
abundance: NA
v_gene: TRBV5-6
CDR3aa: CASSTEGSGLADTQYF
CDR3nt: TGTGCCAGCAGCACGGAAGGTTCGGGGCTGGCAGATACGCAGTATTTT

j_gene: TRBJ2-7
d_gene: TRBD2
abundance: once
v_gene: TRBV7-2
CDR3aa: CASSFSGKVDEQYF
CDR3nt: TGTGCCAGCAGCTTTAGCGGGAAGGTGGACGAGCAGTACTTC

j_gene: TRBJ2-5
d_gene: NA
abundance: NA
v_gene: TRBV21-1
CDR3aa: CASSKVIGLRETQYF
CDR3nt: TGTGCCAGCAGCAAAGTCATAGGGCTGCGGGAGACCCAGTACTTC

j_gene: TRBJ1-1
d_gene: TRBD1
abundance: NA
v_gene: TRBV10-1
CDR3aa: CASPTGVDTEAFF
CDR3nt: TGCGCCAGTCCTACAGGGGTCGACACTGAAGCTTTCTTT

j_gene: TRBJ1-5
d_gene: NA
abundance: NA
v_gene: TRBV28
CDR3aa: CASRIGGSNQPQHF
CDR3nt: TGTGCCAGCAGAATAGGCGGGAGCAATCAGCCCCAGCATTTT

j_gene: TRBJ2-4
d_gene: NA
abundance: NA
v_gene: TRBV21-1
CDR3aa: CASSKARGSGLVNIQYF
CDR3nt: TGTGCCAGCAGCAAAGCGCGGGGCTCCGGGCTGGTAAACATTCAGTACTTC

j_gene: TRBJ1-2
d_gene: TRBD1
abundance: NA
v_gene: TRBV7-2
CDR3aa: CASSLAWQGDLYGYTF
CDR3nt: TGTGCCAGCAGCTTAGCTTGGCAGGGGGACCTCTATGGCTACACCTTC

j_gene: TRBJ2-2
d_gene: TRBD1
abundance: NA
v_gene: TRBV27
CDR3aa: CASSTPTGAGELFF
CDR3nt: TGTGCCAGCAGTACCCCGACAGGGGCCGGGGAGCTGTTTTTT

j_gene: TRBJ1-3
d_gene: NA
abundance: NA
v_gene: TRBV10-1
CDR3aa: CASSAGTTGNTIYF
CDR3nt: TGCGCCAGCAGTGCCGGGACAACTGGAAACACCATATATTTT

j_gene: TRBJ2-7
d_gene: NA
abundance: NA
v_gene: TRBV7-2
CDR3aa: CASSLISVGEQYF
CDR3nt: TGTGCCAGCAGCTTAATTAGTGTTGGGGAGCAGTACTTC

j_gene: TRBJ2-7
d_gene: NA
abundance: NA
v_gene: TRBV29-1
CDR3aa: CSVELGGQYF
CDR3nt: TGCAGCGTTGAACTGGGCGGGCAGTACTTC

j_gene: TRBJ1-5
d_gene: TRBD1
abundance: once
v_gene: TRBV19
CDR3aa: CASRRDRATGQPQHF
CDR3nt: TGTGCCAGTAGAAGAGACAGGGCCACAGGTCAGCCCCAGCATTTT

j_gene: TRBJ2-1
d_gene: TRBD2
abundance: once
v_gene: TRBV15
CDR3aa: CATSRGAGDTRFF
CDR3nt: TGTGCCACCAGCAGAGGGGCGGGAGACACACGGTTCTTC

j_gene: TRBJ2-3
d_gene: TRBD2
abundance: NA
v_gene: TRBV6-4
CDR3aa: CASSLSLAGADTQYF
CDR3nt: TGTGCCAGCAGTTTATCTCTAGCGGGAGCAGATACGCAGTATTTT

j_gene: TRBJ2-3
d_gene: NA
abundance: NA
v_gene: TRBV6-4
CDR3aa: CASSDGLITDTQYF
CDR3nt: TGTGCCAGCAGTGACGGACTAATCACAGATACGCAGTATTTT

j_gene: TRBJ1-1
d_gene: NA
abundance: NA
v_gene: TRBV19
CDR3aa: CASSIEHGGSAFF
CDR3nt: TGTGCCAGTAGTATAGAGCACGGAGGATCTGCTTTCTTT

j_gene: TRBJ1-2
d_gene: NA
abundance: NA
v_gene: TRBV4-2
CDR3aa: CASSHGTSNYGYTF
CDR3nt: TGTGCCAGCAGCCACGGGACCTCAAACTATGGCTACACCTTC

j_gene: TRBJ2-7
d_gene: NA
abundance: NA
v_gene: TRBV18
CDR3aa: CASSLLSGTQTYEQYF
CDR3nt: TGTGCCAGCTCATTACTTTCCGGGACTCAGACCTACGAGCAGTACTTC

j_gene: TRBJ2-1
d_gene: TRBD2
abundance: NA
v_gene: TRBV6-5
CDR3aa: CASSYTSGRYNEQFF
CDR3nt: TGTGCCAGCAGTTACACTAGCGGCCGATACAATGAGCAGTTCTTC

j_gene: TRBJ2-1
d_gene: NA
abundance: NA
v_gene: TRBV7-9
CDR3aa: CASSLVQLSDEQFF
CDR3nt: TGTGCCAGCAGCTTAGTCCAGCTTTCCGATGAGCAGTTCTTC

j_gene: TRBJ1-3
d_gene: NA
abundance: NA
v_gene: TRBV7-8
CDR3aa: CASSYSGNTIYF
CDR3nt: TGTGCCAGCAGCTACTCTGGAAACACCATATATTTT

j_gene: TRBJ1-1
d_gene: NA
abundance: NA
v_gene: TRBV6-5
CDR3aa: CASSYTGNTEAFF
CDR3nt: TGTGCCAGCAGTTATACGGGGAACACTGAAGCTTTCTTT

j_gene: TRBJ1-3
d_gene: NA
abundance: NA
v_gene: TRBV19
CDR3aa: CASTDRHSGNTIYF
CDR3nt: TGTGCCAGTACCGACCGACACTCTGGAAACACCATATATTTT

j_gene: TRBJ2-7
d_gene: NA
abundance: NA
v_gene: TRBV5-1
CDR3aa: CASSLRNEQYF
CDR3nt: TGCGCCAGCAGCCTTCGGAACGAGCAGTACTTC

j_gene: TRBJ2-3
d_gene: TRBD2
abundance: once
v_gene: TRBV5-1
CDR3aa: CASSADGLAGTDTQYF
CDR3nt: TGCGCCAGCAGCGCTGACGGACTAGCGGGCACAGATACGCAGTATTTT

j_gene: TRBJ1-1
d_gene: TRBD1
abundance: NA
v_gene: TRBV6-5
CDR3aa: CASSSSTGADTEAFF
CDR3nt: TGTGCCAGCAGCTCCTCAACAGGGGCAGACACTGAAGCTTTCTTT